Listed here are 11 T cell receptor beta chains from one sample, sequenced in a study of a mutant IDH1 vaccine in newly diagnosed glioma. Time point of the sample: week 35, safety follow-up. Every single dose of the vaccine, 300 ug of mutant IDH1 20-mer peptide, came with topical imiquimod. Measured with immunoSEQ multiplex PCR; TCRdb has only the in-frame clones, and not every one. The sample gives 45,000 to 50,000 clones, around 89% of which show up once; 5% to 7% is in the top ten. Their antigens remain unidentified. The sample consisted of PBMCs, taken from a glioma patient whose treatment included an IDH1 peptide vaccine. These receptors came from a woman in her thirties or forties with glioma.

The CDR3 reads CASTPDGRNTEAFF. CDR3 sequence (DNA): TGTGCCAGCACTCCCGATGGGCGCAACACTGAAGCTTTCTTT. The chain employs TRBV7-9 and TRBJ1-1; no definite D call. Germline V gene sequence: CDR1 SEHNR, CDR2 FQNEAQ (reference sequence). Trimming left V 7 bases short and J 2 bases short, with 14 bases between. The CDR3 spans 14 residues. Complete variable domain (other parts from reference TRBV7-9 and TRBJ1-1): DTGVSQNPRHKITKRGQNVTFRCDPISEHNRLYWYRQTLGQGPEFLTYFQNEAQLEKSRLLSDRFSAERPKGSFSTLEIQRTEQGDSAMYLCASTPDGRNTEAFFGQGTRLTVV.

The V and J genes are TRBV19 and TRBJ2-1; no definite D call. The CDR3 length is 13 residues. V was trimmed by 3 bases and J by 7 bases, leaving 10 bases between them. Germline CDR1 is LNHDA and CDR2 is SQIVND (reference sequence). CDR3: CASSIHVQNEQFF. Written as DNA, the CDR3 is TGTGCCAGTAGTATCCACGTCCAGAATGAGCAGTTCTTC.

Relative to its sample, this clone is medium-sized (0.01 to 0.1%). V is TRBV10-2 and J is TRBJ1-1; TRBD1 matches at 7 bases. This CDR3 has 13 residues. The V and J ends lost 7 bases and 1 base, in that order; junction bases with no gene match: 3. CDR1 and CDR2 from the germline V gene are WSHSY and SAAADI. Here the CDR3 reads CASKGTANTEAFF. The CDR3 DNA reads TGCGCCAGCAAAGGGACAGCGAACACTGAAGCTTTCTTT.

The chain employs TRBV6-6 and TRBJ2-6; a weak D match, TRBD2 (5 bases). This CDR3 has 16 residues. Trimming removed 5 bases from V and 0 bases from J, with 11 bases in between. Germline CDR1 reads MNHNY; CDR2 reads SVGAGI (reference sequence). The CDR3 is CASSQYGDSGANVLTF. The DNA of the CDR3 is TGTGCCAGCAGTCAATACGGGGACTCTGGGGCCAACGTCCTGACTTTC.

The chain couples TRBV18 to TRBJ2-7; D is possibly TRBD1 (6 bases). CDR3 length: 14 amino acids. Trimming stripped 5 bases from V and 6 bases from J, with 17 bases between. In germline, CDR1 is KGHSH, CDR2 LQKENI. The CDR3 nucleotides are TGTGCCAGCTCAATCAGAGGCCAGGGGCTCGAGCAGTACTTC. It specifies CASSIRGQGLEQYF.

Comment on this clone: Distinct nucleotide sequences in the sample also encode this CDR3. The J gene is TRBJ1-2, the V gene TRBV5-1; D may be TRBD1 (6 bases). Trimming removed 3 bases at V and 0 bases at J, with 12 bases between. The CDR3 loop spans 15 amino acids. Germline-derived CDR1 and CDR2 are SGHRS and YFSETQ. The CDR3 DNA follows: TGCGCCAGCAGCTCCTCCGGGACAACTAACTATGGCTACACCTTC. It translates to CASSSSGTTNYGYTF.

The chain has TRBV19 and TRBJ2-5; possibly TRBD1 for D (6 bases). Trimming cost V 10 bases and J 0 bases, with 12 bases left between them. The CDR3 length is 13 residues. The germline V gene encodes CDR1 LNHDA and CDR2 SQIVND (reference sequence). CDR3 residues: CATTGRDQETQYF. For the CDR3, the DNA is TGTGCCACCACAGGGCGGGACCAAGAGACCCAGTACTTC.

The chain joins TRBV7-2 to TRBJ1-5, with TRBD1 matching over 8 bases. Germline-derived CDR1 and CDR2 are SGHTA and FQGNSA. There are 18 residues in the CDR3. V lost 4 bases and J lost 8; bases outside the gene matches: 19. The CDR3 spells CASSSNRGQVERGKPQHF. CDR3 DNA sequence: TGTGCCAGCAGCTCTAACCGGGGACAGGTCGAAAGAGGAAAGCCCCAGCATTTT.

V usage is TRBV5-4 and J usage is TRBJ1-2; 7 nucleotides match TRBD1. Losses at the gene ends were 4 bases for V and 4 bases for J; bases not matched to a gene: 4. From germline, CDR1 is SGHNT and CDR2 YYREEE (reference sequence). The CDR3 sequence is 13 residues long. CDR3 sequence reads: CASSVDRFYGYTF. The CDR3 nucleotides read TGTGCCAGCAGCGTGGACAGGTTCTATGGCTACACCTTC.

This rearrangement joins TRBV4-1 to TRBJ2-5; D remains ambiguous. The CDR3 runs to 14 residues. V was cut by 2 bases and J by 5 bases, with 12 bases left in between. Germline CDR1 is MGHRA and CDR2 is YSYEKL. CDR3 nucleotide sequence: TGCGCCAGCAGCCAACTGGGGATAGAGGAGACCCAGTACTTC. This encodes CASSQLGIEETQYF.

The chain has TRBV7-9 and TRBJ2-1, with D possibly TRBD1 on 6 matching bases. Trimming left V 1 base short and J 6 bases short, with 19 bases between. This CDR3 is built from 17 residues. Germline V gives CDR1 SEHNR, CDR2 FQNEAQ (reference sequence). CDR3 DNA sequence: TGTGCCAGCAGCTTAGACCGACAGGTCTATCTACCCAATGAGCAGTTCTTC. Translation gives CASSLDRQVYLPNEQFF.